The 23 T cell receptor beta chains presented below share a single source sample, sequenced in a study of early T cells in non-severe SARS-CoV-2 infection. One entry per CDR3 protein results from TCRdb running MiXCR on the 5' RACE reads. There are about 33,000 distinct CDR3 sequences in the sample; around 4.6% occur only once, and roughly 14% lies in the top ten. Sequencing input: whole blood. The source is an adult who was a healthcare worker with PCR-confirmed SARS-CoV-2 infection or an uninfected control (not recorded which).

This clonotype occurred many times. The chain links TRBV6-2 or TRBV6-3 to TRBJ2-5, with 13 bases identical to TRBD2. Germline values: CDR1 MNHEY, CDR2 SVGEGT. The V gene end was trimmed by 4 bases and the J gene end by 1 base; junction bases not matched to a gene: 0. The CDR3 runs 15 residues. The CDR3 DNA sequence: TGTGCCAGCAGTTGGACTAGCGGGAGCCAAGAGACCCAGTACTTC. This translates into CASSWTSGSQETQYF.

In its sample, this clonotype was seen many times. The chain employs TRBV7-9 and TRBJ2-5, with 8 bases aligning to TRBD2. Germline assignment: CDR1 SEHNR and CDR2 FQNEAQ (reference sequence). This CDR3 is 17 amino acids long. V lost 3 bases, J lost 1 base, and 10 bases stayed unmatched. CDR3 loop: CASSFPSGGEGQETQYF. In DNA form, the CDR3 reads TGTGCCAGCAGCTTTCCAAGCGGGGGAGAGGGCCAAGAGACCCAGTACTTC.

Ten or more counts support this clonotype. The chain uses TRBV18 and TRBJ2-7; D unclear. V lost 3 bases and J lost 1, with 10 bases in between. The CDR3 contains 14 residues. CDR1 and CDR2 (germline): KGHSH, LQKENI. This CDR3 reads CASSPVAVSYEQYF. The CDR3 nucleotides are TGTGCCAGCTCACCCGTGGCCGTATCCTACGAGCAGTACTTC.

Note on this clonotype: Germline is not matched at one junction end, which may reflect a read error. This chain links TRBV29-1 with TRBJ1-4, with D possibly being TRBD1 (5 bases). The CDR3 covers 12 residues. Per germline, CDR1 SQVTM and CDR2 ANQGSEA. The CDR3 sequence: CSVEGANEKLFF. CDR3 nucleotides: TGCAGCGTAGAAGGGGCTAATGAAAAACTGTTTTTT.

The chain employs TRBV4-2 and TRBJ2-1, with D possibly being TRBD1 (5 bases). CDR1 and CDR2 (germline): LGHNA, YNFKEQ. The CDR3 sequence is 16 residues long. V was cut by 0 bases and J by 2 bases, with 11 bases left in between. CDR3 in amino acids: CASSQERGGTYNEQFF. CDR3 DNA sequence: TGTGCCAGCAGCCAAGAAAGGGGCGGAACCTACAATGAGCAGTTCTTC.

Ten or more counts support this clonotype. J is TRBJ2-2 and V is TRBV7-6; weak D call: TRBD2 (6 bases). Germline CDR1 reads SGHVS; CDR2 reads FNYEAQ. This CDR3 comprises 15 residues. The V gene lost 2 bases and the J gene lost 3 bases, with 10 bases spanning the gap. The CDR3: CASSLTPGDTGELFF. The CDR3 DNA reads TGTGCCAGCAGCTTAACCCCGGGGGACACCGGGGAGCTGTTTTTT.

This clonotype was found many times. The rearrangement links TRBV19 to TRBJ2-5, with D perhaps TRBD2 (5 bases). This CDR3 comprises 13 residues. Germline V gene lookup returns CDR1 LNHDA and CDR2 SQIVND (reference sequence). V was pared by 6 bases and J by 5 bases, with 13 bases between. CDR3 nucleotide sequence: TGTGCCAGTAGCGAGGGCCTAGAGGAGACCCAGTACTTC. This gives the protein CASSEGLEETQYF.

In regard to this clonotype: A much larger clonotype is one base distant, so this may be a read error. This likely comes from a read error, as the CDR3 has no conserved phenylalanine or tryptophan at its end. Here the CDR3 reads CASSQRGQAGTEAFL. In DNA form, the CDR3 reads TGTGCCAGCAGCCAAAGGGGGCAAGCGGGCACTGAAGCTTTCTTA. The V and J genes are TRBV16 and TRBJ1-1; 7 nucleotides match TRBD1. V lost 2 bases to trimming and J lost 4 bases; unmatched junction nucleotides: 7. CDR1 and CDR2 (germline): KGHSY, FQNENV. This CDR3 comprises 15 residues.

This clonotype was observed many times. The V and J genes are TRBV12-3 or TRBV12-4 and TRBJ1-1; the D is unclear. Trimming removed 3 bases from V and 1 base from J, with 6 bases in between. This CDR3 region has 13 residues. The DNA of the CDR3 is TGTGCCAGCAGTTTCCTTACGAACACTGAAGCTTTCTTT. It yields the protein CASSFLTNTEAFF.

This clonotype was counted many times. V usage is TRBV5-1 and J usage is TRBJ2-5; TRBD2 aligns across 10 bases. Germline V gives CDR1 SGHRS, CDR2 YFSETQ. The length of the CDR3 is 15 residues. J gave up 2 bases and V 5 bases, and 6 bases lay outside the gene matches. The CDR3 reads CASSRIAGGQETQYF. As DNA, the CDR3 is TGCGCCAGCAGTAGGATAGCGGGGGGACAAGAGACCCAGTACTTC. The full variable domain, its missing parts supplied by reference TRBV5-1 and TRBJ2-5, is KAGVTQTPRYLIKTRGQQVTLSCSPISGHRSVSWYQQTPGQGLQFLFEYFSETQRNKGNFPGRFSGRQFSNSRSEMNVSTLELGDSALYLCASSRIAGGQETQYFGPGTRLLVL.

At least ten counts were recorded for this clonotype. The chain is built from TRBV6-6 and TRBJ2-5; D uncertain. V lost 1 base to trimming and J lost 3 bases, with 3 bases between them. This CDR3 contains 12 residues. Per germline, CDR1 MNHNY and CDR2 SVGAGI (reference sequence). This CDR3 reads CASSYLEETQYF. The CDR3, as DNA: TGTGCCAGCAGTTACTTGGAAGAGACCCAGTACTTC.

Points on this clonotype: A much larger clone differs from this one at a single base, so this may be a read error. The chain is built from TRBV7-2 and TRBJ2-5; D not certain. V lost 0 bases and J lost 1, with 9 bases in between. Germline CDR1 SGHTA, CDR2 FQGNSA. The CDR3 loop spans 15 amino acids. As DNA, the CDR3 is TGTGCCAGCAGCTTAGCGTATGGTAGCCAAGAGACCCAGTACTTC. Translated: CASSLAYGSQETQYF.

This clonotype was observed at least ten times. The rearrangement links TRBV7-9 to TRBJ1-6; D gene ambiguous. The germline V gene encodes CDR1 SEHNR and CDR2 FQNEAQ (reference sequence). The CDR3 extends over 17 amino acids. V lost 2 bases and J 0 bases, leaving 11 bases between the germline ends. The CDR3 sequence is CASSLLLADSYNSPLHF. The CDR3 bases are TGTGCCAGCAGCTTACTCCTGGCAGACTCCTATAATTCACCCCTCCACTTT.

This clonotype occurred a few times. The J gene is TRBJ2-1, the V gene TRBV28, with a weak D call TRBD1 (6 bases). Trimming took off 5 bases at V and 3 bases at J, with 17 bases between the two ends. Germline V lookup: CDR1 MDHEN, CDR2 SYDVKM. This CDR3 has 16 amino acids. This CDR3 reads CASSPGGSLFYNEQFF. The CDR3 DNA reads as TGTGCCAGCAGTCCTGGGGGCTCCCTTTTCTACAATGAGCAGTTCTTC.

This clonotype was seen ten or more times. The V call is TRBV29-1, the J call TRBJ2-6; possible D gene TRBD1, 6 bases. CDR3 size: 14 residues. V lost 3 bases, J lost 2 bases, and 8 bases lay in between. Germline loops: CDR1 SQVTM, CDR2 ANQGSEA. The CDR3 DNA is TGCAGCGTTGATGAGGGGGCTGGGGCCAACGTCCTGACTTTC. It specifies CSVDEGAGANVLTF.

V usage is TRBV6-1 and J usage is TRBJ2-1, with D possibly being TRBD2 (5 bases). With 2 bases removed from V and 9 bases from J, the gap between germline ends came to 11 bases. The V gene's germline CDR1 is MNHNS and CDR2 SASEGT. The length of the CDR3 is 13 residues. The CDR3 protein is CASSENFEGEQFF. The DNA for the CDR3 is TGTGCCAGCAGTGAAAATTTCGAGGGTGAGCAGTTCTTC.

This clonotype was counted many times. The genes are TRBV6-6 and TRBJ2-1; 7 positions agree with TRBD1. The CDR3 covers 14 residues. The V gene end was trimmed by 5 bases and the J gene end by 0 bases; junction bases not matched to a gene: 1. Germline CDR1 MNHNY, CDR2 SVGAGI (reference sequence). CDR3 sequence reads: CASSRDSSYNEQFF. The CDR3, as DNA: TGTGCCAGCAGTAGGGACAGCTCCTACAATGAGCAGTTCTTC.

In this sample, this clonotype turned up many times. The chain is built from TRBV19 and TRBJ1-4; D is ambiguous. The V gene's germline CDR1 is LNHDA and CDR2 SQIVND (reference sequence). Trimming left V 5 bases short and J 0 bases short, with 7 bases between. This CDR3 is 14 amino acids long. The CDR3 bases are TGTGCCAGTAGTTACGGTGCAACTAATGAAAAACTGTTTTTT. Residues: CASSYGATNEKLFF.

This clonotype was seen repeatedly, ten times or more. The chain employs TRBV12-3 or TRBV12-4 and TRBJ1-2; maybe TRBD1 (6 bases). This CDR3 comprises 14 residues. Trimming removed 1 base from V and 5 bases from J, with 11 bases in between. CDR3 coding DNA: TGTGCCAGCAGTTTAGAGACAGGAGTGTATGGCTACACCTTC. Amino acid sequence: CASSLETGVYGYTF.

The rearrangement joins TRBV14 to TRBJ1-1, with D unresolved. This CDR3 has 13 amino acids. V shed 4 bases and J shed 1 base, with 7 bases lying between them. From germline, CDR1 is SGHDN and CDR2 FVKESK. The CDR3 spells CASSLFGNTEAFF. The CDR3 nucleotides read TGTGCCAGCAGCCTATTTGGGAACACTGAAGCTTTCTTT.

The sample holds many counts of this clonotype. The CDR3: CASSYSGQSNMNTEAFF. In DNA, the CDR3 is TGTGCCAGCAGTTACTCGGGTCAGTCAAACATGAACACTGAAGCTTTCTTT. The V and J genes are TRBV6-2 or TRBV6-3 and TRBJ1-1; D not resolved. V was clipped by 0 bases and J by 0 bases, with 14 bases between them. This CDR3 comprises 17 residues. Germline loops: CDR1 MNHEY, CDR2 SVGEGT.

The chain is built from TRBV4-3 and TRBJ2-3; tentatively, D is TRBD2 (6 bases). The CDR3 consists of 14 residues. Trimming cost V 4 bases and J 10 bases, with 18 bases left between them. Germline V gene data show CDR1 as LGHNA and CDR2 as YSLEER. The CDR3 region has the DNA TGCGCCAGCAGCCCCGGGACTGGAGCCTCTCCGCAGTATTTT. Translating it yields CASSPGTGASPQYF.

This clonotype was counted at least ten times. The chain is built from TRBV7-3 and TRBJ2-3; D unclear. The CDR3 contains 13 residues. Germline CDR1 reads SGHTA; CDR2 reads FQGTGA. The V end lost 5 bases, the J end lost 2 bases, and 8 bases lay between the germline ends. CDR3 in DNA: TGTGCCAGCAGCGTCGGATACACAGATACGCAGTATTTT. The encoded protein is CASSVGYTDTQYF.